A selection of T cell receptor beta chains follows, all from one sample in a study of T-cell memory formation after mild COVID-19. TCRdb re-called the 5' RACE reads with MiXCR, one entry per CDR3 protein. The table includes 550,000 to 700,000 distinct CDR3 sequences, around 17% detected once. The source material was PBMCs or a T cell subset sorted from them (not recorded which). These receptors were taken from an adult woman who had mild COVID-19 (a few samples of this study predate the infection). Cell type and time point are not known. Each CDR3 is given with its conserved first and last residue. The D gene is left open where the match is weak. Rows give clone size only sometimes, using once, few, many, or a class for an expanded clone.

abundance: -; j_gene: TRBJ1-2; v_gene: TRBV5-1; d_gene: -; len: 13; CDR3nt: TGCGCCAGCAGCTTGGTCTACGGGGACGGCTACACCTTC; CDR3aa: CASSLVYGDGYTF
abundance: -; j_gene: TRBJ1-1; v_gene: TRBV19; d_gene: TRBD1; len: 12; CDR3nt: TGTGCCAGTAGTATAGGAGGGGGCGAAGCTTTCTTT; CDR3aa: CASSIGGGEAFF
abundance: -; j_gene: TRBJ1-1; v_gene: TRBV9; d_gene: -; len: 14; CDR3nt: TGTGCCAGCAGCGTAGGAGGAGGGCCGACTGAAGCTTTCTTT; CDR3aa: CASSVGGGPTEAFF
abundance: few; j_gene: TRBJ2-7; v_gene: TRBV20-1; d_gene: -; len: 15; CDR3nt: TGCAGTGCTAGAGATGTGCAGGGAGCGAACTACGAGCAGTACTTC; CDR3aa: CSARDVQGANYEQYF
abundance: -; j_gene: TRBJ1-6; v_gene: TRBV7-3; d_gene: -; len: 13; CDR3nt: TGTGCCAGCAGCTTATCAGATAATTCACCCCTCCACTTT; CDR3aa: CASSLSDNSPLHF
abundance: few; j_gene: TRBJ1-2; v_gene: TRBV4-3; d_gene: -; len: 15; CDR3nt: TGCGCCAGCAGCCAACGACCGGACGCAAACTATGGCTACACCTTC; CDR3aa: CASSQRPDANYGYTF
abundance: -; j_gene: TRBJ1-1; v_gene: TRBV25-1; d_gene: TRBD1; len: 14; CDR3nt: TGTGCCAGCAGTGACAGGGGGCGCGACTTCCAAGCTTTCTTT; CDR3aa: CASSDRGRDFQAFF
abundance: -; j_gene: TRBJ2-2; v_gene: TRBV20-1; d_gene: -; len: 14; CDR3nt: TGCAGTGCTAGTCGACAGGGAGGCACCGGGGAGCTGTTTTTT; CDR3aa: CSASRQGGTGELFF
abundance: -; j_gene: TRBJ2-1; v_gene: TRBV7-2; d_gene: -; len: 16; CDR3nt: TGTGCCAGCAGCTCCCCTCTTGGTGGAGCCTACAATGAGCAGTTCTTC; CDR3aa: CASSSPLGGAYNEQFF
abundance: -; j_gene: TRBJ2-7; v_gene: TRBV24-1; d_gene: -; len: 13; CDR3nt: TGTGCCACCAGTGATGGCCCTACCTACGAGCAGTACTTC; CDR3aa: CATSDGPTYEQYF
abundance: -; j_gene: TRBJ2-3; v_gene: TRBV10-1; d_gene: TRBD2; len: 19; CDR3nt: TGCGCCAGCAGTGAGATCGGACTAGCGGGAGGGCCTAGCACAGATACGCAGTATTTT; CDR3aa: CASSEIGLAGGPSTDTQYF
abundance: -; j_gene: TRBJ2-7; v_gene: TRBV6-5; d_gene: -; len: 14; CDR3nt: TGTGCCAGCAGGGTAAGCTACCCAAACTACGAGCAGTACTTC; CDR3aa: CASRVSYPNYEQYF
abundance: -; j_gene: TRBJ2-7; v_gene: TRBV30; d_gene: -; len: 15; CDR3nt: TGTGCCTGGAGTGTACTCCCCGGGACCCACCTTGAGCAGTACTTC; CDR3aa: CAWSVLPGTHLEQYF
abundance: few; j_gene: TRBJ1-5; v_gene: TRBV6-6; d_gene: TRBD1; len: 17; CDR3nt: TGTGCCACCACCCCGGGACAGGGCAAGAGTAGCAATCAGCCCCAGCATTTT; CDR3aa: CATTPGQGKSSNQPQHF
abundance: -; j_gene: TRBJ1-2; v_gene: TRBV6-1; d_gene: TRBD1; len: 18; CDR3nt: TGTGCCAGCAGTAGACTGCCGGGACAGGAGCCTCTAGGCTATGGCTACACCTTC; CDR3aa: CASSRLPGQEPLGYGYTF
abundance: few; j_gene: TRBJ1-5; v_gene: TRBV6-5; d_gene: TRBD1; len: 16; CDR3nt: TGTGCCAGCAGTTCCGGACAGGGGGCTATCAATCAGCCCCAGCATTTT; CDR3aa: CASSSGQGAINQPQHF
abundance: -; j_gene: TRBJ2-4; v_gene: TRBV12-3/TRBV12-4; d_gene: TRBD1; len: 18; CDR3nt: TGTGCCAGCAGTTCGGGACAGGGGGGAGGTATAGCCAAAAACATTCAGTACTTC; CDR3aa: CASSSGQGGGIAKNIQYF
abundance: -; j_gene: TRBJ2-3; v_gene: TRBV2; d_gene: -; len: 14; CDR3nt: TGTGCCAGCAGTGAACAATCCCTCACAGATACGCAGTATTTT; CDR3aa: CASSEQSLTDTQYF
abundance: few; j_gene: TRBJ1-1; v_gene: TRBV19; d_gene: TRBD1; len: 15; CDR3nt: TGTGCCACGCTGGACAGGCCCGGAGCGGCGGCTGAAGCTTTCTTT; CDR3aa: CATLDRPGAAAEAFF
abundance: -; j_gene: TRBJ2-3; v_gene: TRBV7-3; d_gene: -; len: 14; CDR3nt: TGTGCCAGCAGCCCGCGGACTTACACAGATACGCAGTATTTT; CDR3aa: CASSPRTYTDTQYF
abundance: few; j_gene: TRBJ1-1; v_gene: TRBV4-1; d_gene: -; len: 12; CDR3nt: TGCGCCAGCAGCCAGGTGGACACTGAAGCTTTCTTT; CDR3aa: CASSQVDTEAFF
abundance: -; j_gene: TRBJ2-7; v_gene: TRBV20-1; d_gene: -; len: 14; CDR3nt: TGCAGTGTCACAAGGGCGCAGGGGGGGTACGAGCAGTACTTC; CDR3aa: CSVTRAQGGYEQYF
abundance: -; j_gene: TRBJ1-6; v_gene: TRBV6-1; d_gene: -; len: 14; CDR3nt: TGTGCCAGCAGCCTTCACCTATCGAATTCACCCCTCCACTTT; CDR3aa: CASSLHLSNSPLHF
abundance: few; j_gene: TRBJ2-7; v_gene: TRBV6-6; d_gene: TRBD2; len: 18; CDR3nt: TGTGCCAGCAGTTCTACGGGACTAGCGGGAGGGCCCACCTACGAGCAGTACTTC; CDR3aa: CASSSTGLAGGPTYEQYF
abundance: few; j_gene: TRBJ1-1; v_gene: TRBV20-1; d_gene: -; len: 15; CDR3nt: TGCAGTGCTAGTCCGGACACCCGAGGGAACACTGAAGCTTTCTTT; CDR3aa: CSASPDTRGNTEAFF
abundance: few; j_gene: TRBJ1-5; v_gene: TRBV5-5; d_gene: -; len: 16; CDR3nt: TGTGCCAGCAGCTTGGCCAGCAGGGTTGGCAATCAGCCCCAGCATTTT; CDR3aa: CASSLASRVGNQPQHF
abundance: many; j_gene: TRBJ2-1; v_gene: TRBV7-2; d_gene: -; len: 14; CDR3nt: TGTGCCAGCAGCTTTAGCGGCGCCTACAATGAGCAGTTCTTC; CDR3aa: CASSFSGAYNEQFF
abundance: -; j_gene: TRBJ2-5; v_gene: TRBV6-6; d_gene: TRBD2; len: 21; CDR3nt: TGTGCCAGCAGTTACTCGCTTTCCGGGGGGGCCATGGGTCCGTACCAAGAGACCCAGTACTTC; CDR3aa: CASSYSLSGGAMGPYQETQYF
abundance: -; j_gene: TRBJ2-3; v_gene: TRBV7-2; d_gene: -; len: 12; CDR3nt: TGTGCCAGCAGCTTCGTTTCGGATACGCAGTATTTT; CDR3aa: CASSFVSDTQYF
abundance: -; j_gene: TRBJ2-1; v_gene: TRBV7-3; d_gene: -; len: 13; CDR3nt: TGTGCCAGCAGCTCGGAGGAGGGTCATGAGCAGTTCTTC; CDR3aa: CASSSEEGHEQFF
abundance: few; j_gene: TRBJ1-3; v_gene: TRBV20-1; d_gene: -; len: 17; CDR3nt: TGCAGTGCTAGAGACCCAAGCCAGGGGAGCTCTGGAAACACCATATATTTT; CDR3aa: CSARDPSQGSSGNTIYF
abundance: -; j_gene: TRBJ1-6; v_gene: TRBV7-4; d_gene: TRBD1; len: 17; CDR3nt: TGTGCCAGCAGCTTAGGGGACAGGGTCGAGGATAATTCACCCCTCCACTTT; CDR3aa: CASSLGDRVEDNSPLHF
abundance: few; j_gene: TRBJ2-3; v_gene: TRBV7-2; d_gene: -; len: 14; CDR3nt: TGTGCCAGCAGGTCCTTGGACCATACAGATACGCAGTATTTT; CDR3aa: CASRSLDHTDTQYF
abundance: few; j_gene: TRBJ2-7; v_gene: TRBV30; d_gene: -; len: 11; CDR3nt: TGTGCCTGGGACGGTTGGGGCGAGCAGTACTTC; CDR3aa: CAWDGWGEQYF
abundance: -; j_gene: TRBJ2-7; v_gene: TRBV5-1; d_gene: -; len: 16; CDR3nt: TGCGCCAGCAGCTTGGAACTAAGACTGAGCTCCTACGAGCAGTACTTC; CDR3aa: CASSLELRLSSYEQYF
abundance: -; j_gene: TRBJ2-2; v_gene: TRBV5-1; d_gene: -; len: 16; CDR3nt: TGCGCCAGCAGCTTGGTACCCGTAGCAATGACCGGGGAGCTGTTTTTT; CDR3aa: CASSLVPVAMTGELFF
abundance: -; j_gene: TRBJ1-4; v_gene: TRBV4-3; d_gene: -; len: 14; CDR3nt: TGCGCCAGCAGCATTTCGGCAACTAATGAAAAACTGTTTTTT; CDR3aa: CASSISATNEKLFF
abundance: -; j_gene: TRBJ2-6; v_gene: TRBV20-1; d_gene: TRBD1; len: 15; CDR3nt: TGCAGTGCTAGTCCCGGACAGGGTGGGGCCAACGTCCTGACTTTC; CDR3aa: CSASPGQGGANVLTF
abundance: few; j_gene: TRBJ2-7; v_gene: TRBV5-1; d_gene: TRBD2; len: 15; CDR3nt: TGCGCCAGCAGCTCGGGACTAGCGGGAGGGAACGAGCAGTACTTC; CDR3aa: CASSSGLAGGNEQYF
abundance: few; j_gene: TRBJ2-5; v_gene: TRBV15; d_gene: -; len: 16; CDR3nt: TGTGCCACCAGCTCCCCTTCCACGGTATTAAAAGGGACCCAGTACTTC; CDR3aa: CATSSPSTVLKGTQYF
abundance: few; j_gene: TRBJ2-2; v_gene: TRBV5-6; d_gene: -; len: 18; CDR3nt: TGTGCCAGCAGCTTGTGGGGCCTCGGACACACGAACACCGGGGAGCTGTTTTTT; CDR3aa: CASSLWGLGHTNTGELFF
abundance: few; j_gene: TRBJ1-6; v_gene: TRBV5-1; d_gene: -; len: 16; CDR3nt: TGCGCCAGCAGCTTTGCCCGGGACCCGTTTTCGTCACCCCTCCACTTT; CDR3aa: CASSFARDPFSSPLHF